The 10 T cell receptor beta chains given below trace back to one sample, sequenced in a study of early T cells in non-severe SARS-CoV-2 infection. TCRdb independently ran MiXCR on the 5' RACE reads; one entry per CDR3 protein. This sample has around 47,000 distinct CDR3 sequences, with 11% found just once. Sequences were obtained from whole blood. These receptors came from an adult who was a healthcare worker with PCR-confirmed SARS-CoV-2 infection or an uninfected control (not recorded which).

This clonotype came up many times. The rearrangement uses TRBV25-1 and TRBJ2-1, with D uncertain. CDR1 MGHDK and CDR2 SYGVNS come from the germline V gene. The CDR3 is made up of 12 amino acids. Trimming took off 7 bases at V and 5 bases at J, with 9 bases between the two ends. Here the CDR3 DNA reads TGTGCCAGCACGCAGAGCAACAATGAGCAGTTCTTC. This codes for CASTQSNNEQFF. Full variable domain (rest looked up from reference TRBV25-1 and TRBJ2-1): EADIYQTPRYLVIGTGKKITLECSQTMGHDKMYWYQQDPGMELHLIHYSYGVNSTEKGDLSSESTVSRIRTEHFPLTLESARPSHTSQYLCASTQSNNEQFFGPGTRLTVL.

This clonotype has at least ten counts. The chain carries TRBV1 and TRBJ2-1; the D call of TRBD2 is as the table states it, not checked on the DNA. TRBV1 is a pseudogene locus. CDR3 length: 20 residues. The CDR3 coding sequence is TGCACCAGCAGCCAAGCCCAGCGGGAGGGCCGGCAAAGCTCCTACAATGAGCAGTTCTTC. This codes for CTSSQAQREGRQSSYNEQFF.

This chain links TRBV11-2 with TRBJ1-1, with a possible D match to TRBD1 (5 bases). Germline loops: CDR1 SGHAT, CDR2 FQNNGV. V was cut by 3 bases and J by 8 bases, with 16 bases left in between. CDR3 length: 14 amino acids. The CDR3 DNA sequence: TGTGCCAGCAGCTTCCAGGGTACGACCGGGGAAGCTTTCTTT. It translates to CASSFQGTTGEAFF.

Worth noting for this clonotype: A much larger clone is a single base away; this may be a read error. The rearrangement joins TRBV2 to TRBJ2-1, with D unclear. This CDR3 is 15 amino acids long. Germline V CDR1 and CDR2: SNHLY, FYNNEI. CDR3 residues: CVSSEAHSGINEQFF. In DNA, the CDR3 is TGTGTCAGCAGTGAAGCGCATTCAGGCATCAACGAGCAGTTCTTC.

This clonotype was seen many times. The V and J genes are TRBV9 and TRBJ2-6; no clear D gene. Looked up from germline, CDR1 is SGDLS and CDR2 is YYNGEE. The V end lost 4 bases, the J end lost 0 bases, and 5 bases lay between the germline ends. The CDR3 length is 14 residues. CDR3 amino acids: CASSSTSGANVLTF. The CDR3 bases are TGTGCCAGCAGCTCCACCTCTGGGGCCAACGTCCTGACTTTC.

This clonotype was observed a handful of times. V gene TRBV6-2 or TRBV6-3 combines with J gene TRBJ2-7; D is uncertain. The CDR3 contains 13 residues. Germline V gives CDR1 MNHEY, CDR2 SVGEGT. V shed 2 bases and J shed 9 bases, with 14 bases lying between them. This CDR3 reads CASSYMVAAVQYF. The DNA for the CDR3 is TGTGCCAGCAGTTACATGGTAGCCGCGGTGCAGTACTTC.

The rearrangement joins TRBV20-1 to TRBJ2-7; 8 bases agree with TRBD2. The CDR3 spans 15 residues. CDR1 is DFQATT and CDR2 is SNEGSKA in the germline V gene (reference sequence). The junction had 14 bases not matched to a gene; V was cut back by 5 bases and J by 5 bases. The CDR3 region has the DNA TGCAGTGCTCCAATATCGGGACTAGTTATCCACGAGCAGTACTTC. It encodes CSAPISGLVIHEQYF.

This clonotype showed up many times. The chain employs TRBV27 and TRBJ2-7; TRBD1 matches at 12 bases. CDR1 and CDR2 (germline): MNHEY, SMNVEV (reference sequence). The CDR3 covers 16 residues. V gave up 5 bases and J gave up 6 bases; unmatched junction bases: 11. CDR3: CASSPFPGTGGSEQYF. The CDR3 bases are TGTGCCAGCAGTCCCTTTCCCGGGACAGGGGGCAGCGAGCAGTACTTC.

This clonotype was observed at least ten times. The chain has TRBV18 and TRBJ2-5; maybe TRBD1 (5 bases). Deletions cut 3 bases from V and 1 base from J, with 12 bases between. In germline, CDR1 is KGHSH, CDR2 LQKENI. The CDR3 runs to 15 residues. The CDR3 DNA follows: TGTGCCAGCTCACCGGTCGACAGCCTCCAAGAGACCCAGTACTTC. This encodes CASSPVDSLQETQYF.

This clonotype was picked up a small number of times. The chain joins TRBV2 to TRBJ1-1; D is uncertain. The CDR3 is 14 amino acids. Germline lookup yields CDR1 SNHLY and CDR2 FYNNEI. V was cut by 8 bases and J by 0 bases, with 13 bases left in between. In DNA, the CDR3 is TGTGCCAGCTCACTATTCGGGGTGAACACTGAAGCTTTCTTT. Its protein product is CASSLFGVNTEAFF. Variable domain in full (rest from reference TRBV2 and TRBJ1-1): EPEVTQTPSHQVTQMGQEVILRCVPISNHLYFYWYRQILGQKVEFLVSFYNNEISEKSEIFDDQFSVERPDGSNFTLKIRSTKLEDSAMYFCASSLFGVNTEAFFGQGTRLTVV.